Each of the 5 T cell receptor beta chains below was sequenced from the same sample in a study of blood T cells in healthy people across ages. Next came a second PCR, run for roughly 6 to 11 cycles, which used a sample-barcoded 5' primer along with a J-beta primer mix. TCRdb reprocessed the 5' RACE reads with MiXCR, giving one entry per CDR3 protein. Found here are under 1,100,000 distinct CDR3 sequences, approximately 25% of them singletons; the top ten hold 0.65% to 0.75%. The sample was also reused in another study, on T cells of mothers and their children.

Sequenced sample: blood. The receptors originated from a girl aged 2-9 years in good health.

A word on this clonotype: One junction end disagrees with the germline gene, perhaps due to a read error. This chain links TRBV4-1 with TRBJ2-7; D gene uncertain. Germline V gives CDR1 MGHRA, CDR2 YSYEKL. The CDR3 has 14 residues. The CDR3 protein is CAGSQEEQRYEQYF. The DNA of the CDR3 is TGCGCCGGCAGCCAAGAAGAACAGAGATACGAGCAGTACTTC.

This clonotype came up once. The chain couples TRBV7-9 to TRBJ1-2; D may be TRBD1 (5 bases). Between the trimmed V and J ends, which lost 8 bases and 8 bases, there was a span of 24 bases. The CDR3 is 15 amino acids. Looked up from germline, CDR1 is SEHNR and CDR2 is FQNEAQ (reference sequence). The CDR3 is CASFSPQGPYEGYTF. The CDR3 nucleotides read TGTGCCAGCTTTTCCCCCCAGGGACCGTACGAGGGCTACACCTTC. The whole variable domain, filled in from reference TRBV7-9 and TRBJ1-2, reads DTGVSQNPRHKITKRGQNVTFRCDPISEHNRLYWYRQTLGQGPEFLTYFQNEAQLEKSRLLSDRFSAERPKGSFSTLEIQRTEQGDSAMYLCASFSPQGPYEGYTFGSGTRLTVV.

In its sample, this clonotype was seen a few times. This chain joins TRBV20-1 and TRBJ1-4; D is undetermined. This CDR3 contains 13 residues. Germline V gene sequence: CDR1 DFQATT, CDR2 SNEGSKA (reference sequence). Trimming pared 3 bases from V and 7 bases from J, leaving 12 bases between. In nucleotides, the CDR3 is TGCAGTGCTAGCACGCCCCGGGGTGAAAAACTGTTTTTT. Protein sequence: CSASTPRGEKLFF.

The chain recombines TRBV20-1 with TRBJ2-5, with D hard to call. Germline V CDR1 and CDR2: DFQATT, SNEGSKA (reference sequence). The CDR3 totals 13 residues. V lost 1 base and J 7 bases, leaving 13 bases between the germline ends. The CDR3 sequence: CSARGSGPGTQYF. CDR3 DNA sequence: TGCAGTGCTAGAGGATCTGGGCCAGGGACCCAGTACTTC.

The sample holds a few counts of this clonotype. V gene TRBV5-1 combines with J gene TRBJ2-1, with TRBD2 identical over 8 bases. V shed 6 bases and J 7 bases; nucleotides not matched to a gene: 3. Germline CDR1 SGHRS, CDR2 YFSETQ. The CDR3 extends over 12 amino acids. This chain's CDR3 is CASTGLVNEQFF. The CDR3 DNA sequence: TGCGCCAGCACGGGACTAGTGAATGAGCAGTTCTTC.